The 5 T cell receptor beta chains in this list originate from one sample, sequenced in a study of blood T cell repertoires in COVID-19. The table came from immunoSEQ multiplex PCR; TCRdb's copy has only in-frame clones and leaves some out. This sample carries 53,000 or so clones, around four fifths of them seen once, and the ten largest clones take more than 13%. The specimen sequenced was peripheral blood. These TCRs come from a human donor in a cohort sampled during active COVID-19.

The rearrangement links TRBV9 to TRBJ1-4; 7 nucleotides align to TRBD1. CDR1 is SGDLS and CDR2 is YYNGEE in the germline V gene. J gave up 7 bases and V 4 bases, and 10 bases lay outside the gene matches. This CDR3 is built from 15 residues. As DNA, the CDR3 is TGTGCCAGCAGCCTCAGAGGGGGCGGTGGTGAAAAACTGTTTTTT. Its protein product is CASSLRGGGGEKLFF.

The CDR3 DNA follows: TGCGCCAGCAGTGACCCCTTCTACTCTGGAAACACCATATATTTT. Amino acid sequence: CASSDPFYSGNTIYF. The gene calls are TRBV10-2 and TRBJ1-3; D uncertain. The CDR3 is 15 amino acids. Looked up from germline, CDR1 is WSHSY and CDR2 is SAAADI. V gave up 3 bases and J gave up 0 bases, with 9 bases separating them.

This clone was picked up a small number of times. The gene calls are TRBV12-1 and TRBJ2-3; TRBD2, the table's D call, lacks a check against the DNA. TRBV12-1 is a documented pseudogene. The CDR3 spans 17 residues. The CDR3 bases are TGTGCCATCGATCCAGGGGTATTGCGGGGGGCGACAGATACGCAGTATTTT. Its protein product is CAIDPGVLRGATDTQYF.

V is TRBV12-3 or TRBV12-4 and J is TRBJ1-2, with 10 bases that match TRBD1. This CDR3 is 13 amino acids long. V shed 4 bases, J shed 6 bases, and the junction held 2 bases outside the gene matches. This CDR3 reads CASSWGQGNGYTF. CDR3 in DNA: TGTGCCAGCAGTTGGGGACAGGGGAATGGCTACACCTTC.

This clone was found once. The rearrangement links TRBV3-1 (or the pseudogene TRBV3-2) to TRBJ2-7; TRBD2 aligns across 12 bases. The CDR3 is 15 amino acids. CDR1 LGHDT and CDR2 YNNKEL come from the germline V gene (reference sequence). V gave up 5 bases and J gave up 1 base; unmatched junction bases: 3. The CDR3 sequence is CASSEGLAGSYEQYF. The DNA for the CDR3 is TGTGCCAGCAGCGAAGGACTAGCGGGGTCCTACGAGCAGTACTTC.